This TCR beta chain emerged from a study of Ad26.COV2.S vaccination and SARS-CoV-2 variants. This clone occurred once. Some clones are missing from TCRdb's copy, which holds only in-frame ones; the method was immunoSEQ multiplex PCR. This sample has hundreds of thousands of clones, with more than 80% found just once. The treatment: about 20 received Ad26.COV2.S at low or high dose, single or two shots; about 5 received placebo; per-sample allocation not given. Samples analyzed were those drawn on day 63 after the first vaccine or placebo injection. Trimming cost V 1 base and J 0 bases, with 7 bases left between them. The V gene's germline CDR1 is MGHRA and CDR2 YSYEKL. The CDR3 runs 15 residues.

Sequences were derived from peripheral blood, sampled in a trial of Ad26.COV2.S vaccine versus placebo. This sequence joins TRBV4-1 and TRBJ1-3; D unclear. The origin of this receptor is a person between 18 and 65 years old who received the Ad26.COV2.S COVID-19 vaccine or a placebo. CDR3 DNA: TGCGCCAGCAGCCAAGTTCCGGGCTCTGGAAACACCATATATTTT. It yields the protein CASSQVPGSGNTIYF.